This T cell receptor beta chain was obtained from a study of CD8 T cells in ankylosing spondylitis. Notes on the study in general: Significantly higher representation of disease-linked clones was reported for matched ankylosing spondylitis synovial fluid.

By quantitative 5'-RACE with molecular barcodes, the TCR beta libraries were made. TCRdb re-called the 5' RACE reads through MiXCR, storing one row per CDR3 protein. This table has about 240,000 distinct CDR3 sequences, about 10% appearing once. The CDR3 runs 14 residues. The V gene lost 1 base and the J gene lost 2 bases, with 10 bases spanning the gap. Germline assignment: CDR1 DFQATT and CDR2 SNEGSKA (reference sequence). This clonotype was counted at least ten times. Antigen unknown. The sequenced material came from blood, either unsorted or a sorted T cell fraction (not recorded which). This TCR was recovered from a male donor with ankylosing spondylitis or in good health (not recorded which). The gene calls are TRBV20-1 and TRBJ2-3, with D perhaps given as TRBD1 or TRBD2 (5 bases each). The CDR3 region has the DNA TGCAGTGCTAGAGTCCCGGGGCCCACAGATACGCAGTATTTT. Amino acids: CSARVPGPTDTQYF.